This TCR beta chain was recorded in a study of blood T cell repertoires in COVID-19. The overall study: Some COVID-19 samples were acute and others convalescent; all came from the United States, Italy and Spain. Nucleic acid was either cDNA or gDNA, and it came from T cells, B-cell-depleted T cells, or PBMCs.

Here immunoSEQ multiplex PCR was the method, and the copy in TCRdb shows in-frame clones only, minus some. The sample has 130,000 to 150,000 clones; around 87% are singletons. J gave up 2 bases and V 2 bases, and 3 bases lay outside the gene matches. The V gene's germline CDR1 is MNHEY and CDR2 SVGEGT. This CDR3 region has 15 residues. Those enrolled, adults aged roughly 18 to 90 years, came from about two dozen US areas. Two consecutive negative NP/OP PCR tests, clearance, or resolved symptoms defined Cohort 3 recovery. The TCR originated in a man between 60 and 75 years old who had recovered from COVID-19. Sequenced input: PBMCs or T cells enriched from blood (not recorded which). The chain carries TRBV6-2 or TRBV6-3 and TRBJ2-7; TRBD2 agrees at 10 bases. The CDR3 DNA reads as TGTGCCAGCAGTTACGGAGCGGGGGGGACCTACGAGCAGTACTTC. The encoded protein is CASSYGAGGTYEQYF.